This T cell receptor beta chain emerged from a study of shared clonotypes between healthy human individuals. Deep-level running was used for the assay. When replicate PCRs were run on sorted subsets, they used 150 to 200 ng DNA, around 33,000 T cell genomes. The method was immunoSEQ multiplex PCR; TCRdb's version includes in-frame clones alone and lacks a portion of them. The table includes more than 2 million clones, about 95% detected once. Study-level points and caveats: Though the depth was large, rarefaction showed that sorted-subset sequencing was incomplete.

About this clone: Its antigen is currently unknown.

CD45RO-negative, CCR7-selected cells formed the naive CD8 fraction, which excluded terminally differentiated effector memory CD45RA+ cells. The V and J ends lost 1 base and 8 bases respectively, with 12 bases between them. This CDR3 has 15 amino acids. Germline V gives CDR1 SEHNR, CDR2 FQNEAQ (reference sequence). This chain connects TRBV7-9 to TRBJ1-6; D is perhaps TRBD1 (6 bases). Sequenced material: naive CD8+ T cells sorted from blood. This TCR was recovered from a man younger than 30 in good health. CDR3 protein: CASSLGAGEDSPLHF. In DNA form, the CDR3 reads TGTGCCAGCAGCTTAGGGGCAGGGGAGGATTCACCCCTCCACTTT.